This TCR beta chain came from a study of CXCR3-negative and CXCR3-positive naive CD8 T cells. Study-wide findings and caveats: Against CXCR3-negative naive cells, CXCR3-positive naive cells showed more hydrophobic TRB CDR3s. In naive cells, CXCR3-negative and CXCR3-positive subsets had similar TRBV-TRBJ usage; memory cells differed.

The CDR3 length is 12 residues. Germline loops: CDR1 MNHEY, CDR2 SVGEGT. cDNA libraries for TRB were generated by 5' RACE incorporating UMI labels. From its re-call of the 5' RACE reads, TCRdb lists each CDR3 protein once, without DNA. In total, the table holds 65,000 to 90,000 distinct CDR3 sequences. Note on this clonotype: Its specificity is not known.

The clonotype originates from a human donor in good health. Some clones in this sample may be carry-over from other donors' samples. V usage is TRBV6-2 or TRBV6-3 and J usage is TRBJ2-1; TCRdb gives TRBD1 as the D gene, but with no DNA this cannot be confirmed. The sequencing sample was made of naive CXCR3+ CD8+ T cells from blood. Subset of the sample: CD45RO-CCR7+CD27+CD95- naive CD8+ T cells expressing CXCR3 (TNR3+). Here the CDR3 reads CASGQGPNEQFF.